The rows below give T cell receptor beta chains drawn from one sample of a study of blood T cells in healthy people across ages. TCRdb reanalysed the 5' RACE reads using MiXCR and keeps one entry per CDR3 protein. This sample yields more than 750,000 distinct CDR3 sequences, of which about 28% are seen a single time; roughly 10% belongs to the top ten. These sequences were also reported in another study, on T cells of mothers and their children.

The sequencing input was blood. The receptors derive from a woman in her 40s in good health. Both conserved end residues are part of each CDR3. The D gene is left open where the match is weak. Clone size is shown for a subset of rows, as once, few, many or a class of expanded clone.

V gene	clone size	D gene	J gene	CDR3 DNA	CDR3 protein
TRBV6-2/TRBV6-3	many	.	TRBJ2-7	TGTGCCGCCGACGCACGGGACACCTACGAGCAGTACTTC	CAADARDTYEQYF
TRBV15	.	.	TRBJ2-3	TGTGCCACCAGCGATTTAGATACGCAGTATTTT	CATSDLDTQYF
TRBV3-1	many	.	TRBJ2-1	TGTGCCAGCAGCCAAGTAGGGGGGTCTGAGCAGTTCTTC	CASSQVGGSEQFF
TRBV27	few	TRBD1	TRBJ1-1	TGTGCCAGCAGTTTAGGGACAGGGGGGGGTACTGAAGCTTTCTTT	CASSLGTGGGTEAFF
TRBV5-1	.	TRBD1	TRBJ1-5	TGCGCCAGCAGCCCCGGACAGGGGAAGGGTAGCAATCAGCCCCAGCATTTT	CASSPGQGKGSNQPQHF
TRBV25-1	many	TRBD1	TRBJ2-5	TGTGCCAGCAGTGGGGGGCCCACTCGGACAGGGCTGTCAGAGACCCAGTACTTC	CASSGGPTRTGLSETQYF
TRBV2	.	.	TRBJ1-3	TGTGCCAGCAGGGATACGGGCTCTGGAAACACCATATATTTT	CASRDTGSGNTIYF
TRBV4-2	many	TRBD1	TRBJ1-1	TGTGCCAGCAGCCAACGGACAGGGGGCGTTGAAGCTTTCTTT	CASSQRTGGVEAFF
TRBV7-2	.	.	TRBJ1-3	TGTGCCAGCAGCTCGGACGGCCGGGGCACCATATATTTT	CASSSDGRGTIYF
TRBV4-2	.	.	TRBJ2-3	TGTGCCAGCAGCCGCACCGGGACGCTTGAGGCAGATACGCAGTATTTT	CASSRTGTLEADTQYF
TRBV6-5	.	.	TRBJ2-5	TGTGCCAGCGGAGGGGCCTATCGATGGGAGCAGTACTTC	CASGGAYRWEQYF
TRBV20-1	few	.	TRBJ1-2	TGCAGTGCTAGTGACAGGTTTAACTATGGCTACACCTTC	CSASDRFNYGYTF
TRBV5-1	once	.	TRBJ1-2	TGCGCCAGCAGCTCGTCCCGGGACGGGTTCGGGCGTGGCTACACCTTC	CASSSSRDGFGRGYTF
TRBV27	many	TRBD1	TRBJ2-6	TGTGCCAGCAGGGGACAGACTGGGGCCAACGTCCTGACTTTC	CASRGQTGANVLTF
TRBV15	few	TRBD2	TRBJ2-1	TGTGCCACCAGCAGCAGGCTAGCGGGGGCCTATGAGCAGTTCTTC	CATSSRLAGAYEQFF
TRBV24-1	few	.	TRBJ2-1	TGTGCCACCAGTGGTAGTAACGGGGCATACTCCTACAATGAGCAGTTCTTC	CATSGSNGAYSYNEQFF
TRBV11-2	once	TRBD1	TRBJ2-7	TGTGCCAGCAGCTTAGAGACACAGGGGCGCGGCGAGCAGTACTTC	CASSLETQGRGEQYF
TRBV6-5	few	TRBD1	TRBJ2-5	TGTGCCAGCAGTCCGAGGAACAGGGGGAGAAGGGAGACCCAGTACTTC	CASSPRNRGRRETQYF
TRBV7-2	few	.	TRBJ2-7	TGTGCCAGCAGCCCCCCCAGCGCGTACTACGAGCAGTACTTC	CASSPPSAYYEQYF
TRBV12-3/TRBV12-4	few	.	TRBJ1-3	TGTGCCAGCAGGCAGACCACAGCGAACTCTGGAAACACCATATATTTT	CASRQTTANSGNTIYF
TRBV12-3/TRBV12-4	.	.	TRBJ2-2	TGTGCCAGCAGTAGGGCACCGAACACCGGGGAGCGGTTTTTT	CASSRAPNTGERFF
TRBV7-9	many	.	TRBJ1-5	TGTGCCAGCAGCGGGGAGGGGGGAAATCAGCCCCAGCATTTT	CASSGEGGNQPQHF
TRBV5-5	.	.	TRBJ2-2	TGTGCCAGCAGCTTGTGGCAGGGAGCCACCGGGGAGCTGTTTTTT	CASSLWQGATGELFF
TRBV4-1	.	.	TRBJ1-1	TGCGCCAGCAAGGGCCCCTCCAACACTGAAGCTTTCTTT	CASKGPSNTEAFF
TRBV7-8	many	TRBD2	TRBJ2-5	TGTGCCAGCAGCTTCCTCACGGCGACTAGCGGGGAAGAGACCCAGTACTTC	CASSFLTATSGEETQYF
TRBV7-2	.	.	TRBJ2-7	TGTGCCAGCAGCTTAGGGTCCCAGGGCGGCTCCTACGAGCAGTACTTC	CASSLGSQGGSYEQYF
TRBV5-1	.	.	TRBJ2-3	TGCGCCAGCAGCCTACTGACAGGCCTTAGCGGGACAGATACGCAGTATTTT	CASSLLTGLSGTDTQYF
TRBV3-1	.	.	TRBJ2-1	TGTGCCATCAGCCCGCCTTATTCGCGCTACAATGAGCAGTTCTTC	CAISPPYSRYNEQFF
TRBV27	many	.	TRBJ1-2	TGTGCCAGCAGCACCGGGACCCACTATGGCTACACCTTC	CASSTGTHYGYTF
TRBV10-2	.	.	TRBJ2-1	TGCGCCAGCAGTCACAGGAGCGGCGAGCAGTTCTTC	CASSHRSGEQFF
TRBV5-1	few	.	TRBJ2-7	TGCGCCAGCAGCTTTGCGGCCGAGCAGTACTTC	CASSFAAEQYF
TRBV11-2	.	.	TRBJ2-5	TGTGCCAGCACCTGGGGGCAGGGGAGGGGAGAGACCCAGTACTTC	CASTWGQGRGETQYF
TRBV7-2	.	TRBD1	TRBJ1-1	TGTGCCAGCAGTAACCGGGGGACAGGGCTCGGGGCCACTGAAGCTTTCTTT	CASSNRGTGLGATEAFF
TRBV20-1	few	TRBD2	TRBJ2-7	TGCAGTGCTCATGGGAAGGTAGCGGGAGGCGAGCAGTACTTC	CSAHGKVAGGEQYF
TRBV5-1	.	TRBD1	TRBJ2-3	TGCGCCAGCAGCCCGGACAGGACCCATACAGATACGCAGTATTTT	CASSPDRTHTDTQYF
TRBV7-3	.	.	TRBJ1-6	TGTGCCAGCAGCTTAATGGGCTATAATTCACCCCTCCACTTT	CASSLMGYNSPLHF
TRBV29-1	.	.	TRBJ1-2	TGCAGCGTTGAACTCGAGGGCTTTGCCTATGGCTACACCTTC	CSVELEGFAYGYTF
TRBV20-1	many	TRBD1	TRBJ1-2	TGCAGTGCTCCTGGGACAGGGGGCGCGCACTATGGCTACACCTTC	CSAPGTGGAHYGYTF
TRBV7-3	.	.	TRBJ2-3	TGTGCCAGCAGCTCGCCCGGCGGGGCCCCTGTAAGCACAGATACGCAGTATTTT	CASSSPGGAPVSTDTQYF
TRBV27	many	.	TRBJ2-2	TGTGCCAGCAGTTTAATCTATCCCGGCGGGGAGCTGTTTTTT	CASSLIYPGGELFF
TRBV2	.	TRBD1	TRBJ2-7	TGTGCCAGCAGGGACAGGGGATCCTACGAGCAGTACTTC	CASRDRGSYEQYF
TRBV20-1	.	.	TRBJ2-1	TGCAGTGCTAGAGATCCGACAGCTTACAATGAGCAGTTCTTC	CSARDPTAYNEQFF
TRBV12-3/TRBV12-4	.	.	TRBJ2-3	TGTGCCAGCAGTTTCAAGGGGGGCGGTACAGATACGCAGTATTTT	CASSFKGGGTDTQYF
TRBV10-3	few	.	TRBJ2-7	TGTGCCATCAGTGAGTCGAGCGATAGGGGAGAGCAGTACTTC	CAISESSDRGEQYF